These T cell receptor beta chains were read from a single sample in a study of T cells in Graves' hyperthyroidism and ophthalmopathy. TCRdb itself ran the multiplex PCR reads through MiXCR, one entry per CDR3 protein. The data contain 330,000 or so distinct CDR3 sequences, roughly a fifth of them singletons. Sequencing input: blood. The receptors were sampled from a middle-aged man with Graves' ophthalmopathy. The CDR3 runs from the conserved cysteine through the conserved F or W. A D gene is named only where the DNA matches it firmly. Clone size is shown for a subset of rows, as once, few, many or a class of expanded clone.

TRBV11-3,-,few,TRBJ2-7,TGTGCCAGCAGCTTAGTAGTGGGTCCCTACGAGCAGTACTTC,CASSLVVGPYEQYF
TRBV20-1,-,many,TRBJ2-3,TGCAGTGCCAACTGGGCCAGGGGCACAGATACGCAGTATTTT,CSANWARGTDTQYF
TRBV7-8,-,many,TRBJ2-7,TGTGCCAGCAGCCCAAAAAGAGACAGCTTACGCCCCGAGCAGTACTTC,CASSPKRDSLRPEQYF
TRBV19,-,-,TRBJ1-1,TGTGCCAGTAGTTATTACAGGAACACTGAAGCTTTCTTT,CASSYYRNTEAFF
TRBV10-1,-,few,TRBJ2-7,TGCGCCAGTAACCCCTGGACTCCGACCTACGAGCAGTACTTC,CASNPWTPTYEQYF
TRBV10-3,-,-,TRBJ1-1,TGTGCCAGCAGCGGACAGTACACTGAAGCTTTCTTT,CASSGQYTEAFF
TRBV11-2,TRBD1,-,TRBJ2-7,TGTGCCAGCAGCCCTGGGACAGGGGTACACGAGCAGTACTTC,CASSPGTGVHEQYF
TRBV5-1,TRBD1,-,TRBJ2-7,TGCGCCAGCAGCCTGCTAAACCGGGACAGGGACGAGCAGTACTTC,CASSLLNRDRDEQYF
TRBV19,TRBD1,-,TRBJ2-2,TGTGCCAGTAGTACGGACAGGGGCACCGGGGAGCTGTTTTTT,CASSTDRGTGELFF
TRBV5-1,TRBD2,many,TRBJ2-1,TGCGCCAGCAGCGCGACTAGCGGTATCAATGAGCAGTTCTTC,CASSATSGINEQFF
TRBV3-1,TRBD2,-,TRBJ2-7,TGTGCCAGCAGCCCCGGACTAGCGGGAGACCTCGAGCAGTACTTC,CASSPGLAGDLEQYF
TRBV2,-,few,TRBJ1-2,TGTGCCAGCAGTGTTCGGCAGGCTAACTATGGCTACACCTTC,CASSVRQANYGYTF
TRBV28,-,-,TRBJ1-1,TGTGCCAGCGGCCGCAACGACAGGCTCGGGGATGAAGCTTTCTTT,CASGRNDRLGDEAFF
TRBV27,TRBD1,-,TRBJ2-7,TGTGCCTGCAGTCGGGACAGGCGCTCCTACGAGCAGTACTTC,CACSRDRRSYEQYF
TRBV6-1,-,few,TRBJ1-3,TGTGCCAGCAGGACAACAGGGAATGGAAACACCATATATTTT,CASRTTGNGNTIYF
TRBV28,TRBD2,once,TRBJ2-1,TGTGCCGGGGGGGGCTACAATGAGCAGTTCTTC,CAGGGYNEQFF
TRBV19,-,few,TRBJ1-1,TGTGCCAGCGGGGTCAGGGGTCCCACTGAAGCTTTCTTT,CASGVRGPTEAFF
TRBV15,-,-,TRBJ2-3,TGTGCCACCAGCACGCGGGCTAGCACAGATACGCAGTATTTT,CATSTRASTDTQYF
TRBV5-1,TRBD2,many,TRBJ2-1,TGCGCCAGCAGCACTGGACTAGCGGCGCTCAATGAGCAGTTCTTC,CASSTGLAALNEQFF
TRBV9,-,-,TRBJ2-3,TGTGCCAGCAGCGTGGGGCGGGACCCAGATACGCAGTATTTT,CASSVGRDPDTQYF
TRBV11-3,TRBD1,-,TRBJ1-3,TGTGCCAGCAGCTTAGAGGGGACAGCGTCTGGAAACACCATATATTTT,CASSLEGTASGNTIYF
TRBV12-5,-,-,TRBJ2-7,TGTGCTAGTGGTTTAATCCGACCTCCCTACGAGCAGTACTTC,CASGLIRPPYEQYF
TRBV24-1,-,-,TRBJ2-2,TGTGCCACCAGTGATTTGACCGGGGAGCTGTTTTTT,CATSDLTGELFF
TRBV20-1,TRBD2,-,TRBJ2-1,TGCAGTGCTCTCAGCGGGAGCACCTACAATGAGCAGTTCTTC,CSALSGSTYNEQFF
TRBV27,TRBD2,many,TRBJ2-2,TGTGCCAGCAGAATAGCGGGAGGGCGAAACACCGGGGAGCTGTTTTTT,CASRIAGGRNTGELFF
TRBV6-1,-,-,TRBJ2-3,TGTGCCAGCAGTCACTACCGGAGTCCCCACACAGATACGCAGTATTTT,CASSHYRSPHTDTQYF
TRBV6-6,-,many,TRBJ1-1,TGTGCCAGCAGTTACTTAGACCTGAACACTGAAGCTTTCTTT,CASSYLDLNTEAFF
TRBV11-2,-,many,TRBJ1-1,TGTGCCTGTGGGCGGATGACTGAAGCTTTCTTT,CACGRMTEAFF
TRBV2,-,many,TRBJ1-6,TGTGCCAGCAGGGTGCCGGGCCTGAGGAATTCACCCCTCCACTTT,CASRVPGLRNSPLHF
TRBV29-1,-,-,TRBJ2-2,TGCAGCGTGGGCACCACCGGGGAGCTGTTTTTT,CSVGTTGELFF
TRBV11-2,TRBD1,few,TRBJ1-4,TGTGCCAGCAGCTTGGGCTTGACAGGGCGGAATGAAAAACTGTTTTTT,CASSLGLTGRNEKLFF
TRBV6-1,TRBD1,many,TRBJ1-5,TGTGCCAGCAGTGAGTCCCGGGACAGGAGGAATTCTTATCAGCCCCAGCATTTT,CASSESRDRRNSYQPQHF
TRBV20-1,TRBD2,-,TRBJ2-1,TGCAGTGCTAGAGATGCGGGAGGGCCAGGTGAGCAGTTCTTC,CSARDAGGPGEQFF
TRBV6-1,-,many,TRBJ1-1,TGTGCCAGCAGAGGTAACCGAGAAGCTTTCTTT,CASRGNREAFF
TRBV20-1,TRBD2,-,TRBJ2-5,TGCAGTGCCGCCTTAGAAGTAGCGGGAGACATGTACCAAGAGACCCAGTACTTC,CSAALEVAGDMYQETQYF
TRBV28,-,many,TRBJ1-2,TGTGCCAGCAGTTCGACAGTCTATGGCTACACCTTC,CASSSTVYGYTF
TRBV27,TRBD2,many,TRBJ2-3,TGTGCCAGCAGGCGGGTCGAGGGCGGGAGGGAAGCAGATACGCAGTATTTT,CASRRVEGGREADTQYF
TRBV20-1,TRBD1,many,TRBJ2-1,TGCAGTGCCCGCCCCGGACAGGGGATTGGTAATGAGCAGTTCTTC,CSARPGQGIGNEQFF
TRBV6-1,-,-,TRBJ2-3,TGTGCCAGCAGTGAATGGGGCGGATCCACAGATACGCAGTATTTT,CASSEWGGSTDTQYF
TRBV28,-,-,TRBJ2-2,TGTGCCAGCAGTTTTGGAGGGAGTGGGACCGGGGAGCTGTTTTTT,CASSFGGSGTGELFF